This T cell receptor (beta chain) was recovered during a study of control samples from healthy donors and cancer patients (dated by TCRdb to about 2020). Trimming takes 7 bases from V and 6 bases from J, and the germline ends sit 19 bases apart. Based on the germline V gene, the CDR1 and CDR2 sequences are LGHNT and FRNRAP. Counted from cysteine to phenylalanine, this CDR3 has 14 amino acids. Left in the record is the CDR3 DNA by itself, 42 bases read in frame from the first base. Preparation of the library involved the immunoSEQ multiplex PCR assay. TCRdb stores this immuneACCESS table with in-frame sequences only. Part of the clones is absent; in the studies checked, under half of the shortfall reflects unresolved V genes, and no reason is known for the rest. The sample table records 260,000 or so clones; around 79% of these occur just once. 10% to 15% of the sample goes to the ten largest clones.

This clone was picked up one time. Its antigen remains unidentified. No base-level quality is on record; no much larger clone is a single base apart. This sequence originates from a woman in her sixties or seventies with lung cancer. The chain uses TRBV12-5 and TRBJ2-7; no D gene can be assigned with confidence. Sequencing was done on a sample of PBMCs. Here the CDR3 is given as CASASRTGSPEQYF. The nucleotides are TGTGCTAGTGCTTCCCGTACCGGATCGCCCGAGCAGTACTTC.